This record looks at one TCR beta chain sequence and its context. These data originate in a study of T cell changes during pregnancy in multiple sclerosis. Only in-frame clones appear in the TCRdb table, and some are missing; sequencing was by immunoSEQ multiplex PCR. Here the sample spans about 100,000 clones, approximately 94% being singletons. Looked up from germline, CDR1 is MNHEY and CDR2 is SMNVEV (reference sequence). Between the trimmed V and J ends, which lost 3 bases and 2 bases, there was a span of 8 bases. The CDR3 covers 13 residues. The chain combines TRBV27 with TRBJ2-7; D is possibly TRBD1 (6 bases). The specimen was peripheral blood, collected before pregnancy. The TCR was taken from a female donor with multiple sclerosis, enrolled in a pregnancy study. CDR3 DNA: TGTGCCAGCAGTTTCGGACAGACCTACGAGCAGTACTTC. This encodes CASSFGQTYEQYF.